This record looks at one T cell receptor (beta chain) sequence and its context. Clones were sequenced by immunoSEQ multiplex PCR, and TCRdb holds only the in-frame ones, with some missing. Of about 75,000 clones in the sample, around 90% were seen once. The germline gives CDR1 LGHNA, CDR2 YSLEER. Trimming removed 0 bases from V and 7 bases from J; junction bases left unmatched: 1. There are 15 residues in the CDR3. This entry belongs to a study of T cell changes during pregnancy in multiple sclerosis. This chain uses TRBV4-3 with TRBJ2-7; 15 nucleotides align to TRBD2. The sequenced sample was peripheral blood, obtained in the first trimester of pregnancy. The receptor was isolated from a female donor in good health, enrolled as a control in a pregnancy study. CDR3 in amino acids: CASSQDGTSGREQYF. As DNA, the CDR3 is TGCGCCAGCAGCCAAGACGGGACTAGCGGGAGGGAGCAGTACTTC.